The 25 T cell receptor beta chains below come from one sample, sequenced in a study of T-cell reconstitution after alpha-beta-depleted transplantation in children. It was with unique molecular identifiers that the TCRbeta library was prepared. From the PCR reads, TCRdb called clonotypes with MiXCR, one entry per CDR3 protein. The sample lists approximately 500,000 distinct CDR3 sequences; 25% to 30% were seen once. The starting material was PBMCs, obtained before TCRalphabeta/CD19-depleted stem cell transplant. The receptors were gathered from a boy younger than two with Wiskott-Aldrich syndrome, due to receive a stem cell transplant.

The chain recombines TRBV11-3 with TRBJ2-2; D gene unclear. Germline loops: CDR1 SGHNT, CDR2 YENEEA. V lost 1 base and J lost 9, with 6 bases in between. This CDR3 region has 12 residues. This chain's CDR3 is CASSLGSRELFF. The CDR3 region has the DNA TGTGCCAGCAGCTTAGGGAGCCGGGAGCTGTTTTTT.

This clonotype was counted a few times. The genes are TRBV12-3 or TRBV12-4 and TRBJ1-5; D is uncertain. V was trimmed by 3 bases and J by 5 bases, leaving 8 bases between them. The CDR3 extends over 13 amino acids. CDR3 coding DNA: TGTGCCAGCAGTTTCGCCCCTTATCAGCCCCAGCATTTT. Amino acids: CASSFAPYQPQHF.

The chain links TRBV7-9 to TRBJ2-7; TRBD2 aligns across 9 bases. CDR3 length: 14 residues. V lost 3 bases to trimming and J lost 5 bases; unmatched junction nucleotides: 5. Germline V gives CDR1 SEHNR, CDR2 FQNEAQ (reference sequence). DNA of the CDR3: TGTGCCAGCAGCTTGGCCGGGACTAGCAACGAGCAGTACTTC. Its translation: CASSLAGTSNEQYF.

The chain uses TRBV29-1 and TRBJ2-7; 10 bases agree with TRBD1. The V segment lost 3 bases and the J segment 3 bases; nucleotides outside the gene matches: 8. Germline V gene data show CDR1 as SQVTM and CDR2 as ANQGSEA. This CDR3 region has 15 residues. Here the CDR3 DNA reads TGCAGCGTTGACGGATGGACAGGGGGTGGCTACGAGCAGTACTTC. Its translation is CSVDGWTGGGYEQYF.

In its sample, this clonotype was seen a few times. CDR3 sequence reads: CASTGTSGRHEQFF. DNA for the CDR3: TGTGCCAGCACCGGGACTAGCGGGAGACATGAGCAGTTCTTC. The J gene is TRBJ2-1, the V gene TRBV5-6, with 14 nucleotides matching TRBD2. V lost 6 bases and J lost 8; bases outside the gene matches: 4. The CDR3 spans 14 residues. Germline assignment: CDR1 SGHDT and CDR2 YYEEEE. The full variable domain, rest sourced from reference TRBV5-6 and TRBJ2-1, is DAGVTQSPTHLIKTRGQQVTLRCSPKSGHDTVSWYQQALGQGPQFIFQYYEEEERQRGNFPDRFSGHQFPNYSSELNVNALLLGDSALYLCASTGTSGRHEQFFGPGTRLTVL.

This clonotype appeared a few times. The rearrangement links TRBV7-6 to TRBJ2-2; D is uncertain. V was pared by 5 bases and J by 4 bases, with 8 bases between. Germline values: CDR1 SGHVS, CDR2 FNYEAQ. The CDR3 covers 13 residues. CDR3 loop: CASSRIGTGELFF. In nucleotides, the CDR3 is TGTGCCAGCAGCCGGATTGGCACCGGGGAGCTGTTTTTT. Full variable domain (rest looked up from reference TRBV7-6 and TRBJ2-2): GAGVSQSPRYKVTKRGQDVALRCDPISGHVSLYWYRQALGQGPEFLTYFNYEAQQDKSGLPNDRFSAERPEGSISTLTIQRTEQRDSAMYRCASSRIGTGELFFGEGSRLTVL.

This clonotype turned up a few times. The chain employs TRBV5-1 and TRBJ2-7; D remains unclear. V dropped 0 bases and J dropped 6 bases, with 7 bases sitting between them. Germline loops: CDR1 SGHRS, CDR2 YFSETQ. The CDR3 is made up of 12 amino acids. The CDR3 DNA follows: TGCGCCAGCAGCTTGGCCCCAGTCGAGCAGTACTTC. Protein product: CASSLAPVEQYF.

This clonotype has ten or more counts. V and J are TRBV6-5 and TRBJ2-2, with no clear D. The CDR3 sequence is 13 residues long. The germline gives CDR1 MNHEY, CDR2 SVGAGI. The ends were cut back, 2 bases at V and 6 bases at J, with 7 bases in the middle. CDR3 residues: CASSYKGSGELFF. The CDR3 bases are TGTGCCAGCAGTTACAAGGGATCCGGGGAGCTGTTTTTT.

This clonotype was found a few times. This chain joins TRBV6-5 and TRBJ2-1, with 10 bases matching TRBD2. The CDR3 has 12 amino acids. Looked up from germline, CDR1 is MNHEY and CDR2 is SVGAGI. Trimming cost V 7 bases and J 16 bases; bases outside gene matches: 10. The CDR3 protein is CASTSSGSTTFF. In DNA form, the CDR3 reads TGTGCCAGCACATCTAGCGGGAGTACGACCTTCTTC.

The J gene is TRBJ1-4, the V gene TRBV12-3 or TRBV12-4; D is unclear. The CDR3 consists of 14 residues. Trimming took off 3 bases at V and 7 bases at J, with 12 bases between the two ends. CDR3 residues: CASSLSGFGEKLFF. CDR3 bases: TGTGCCAGCAGTTTGTCCGGGTTTGGTGAAAAACTGTTTTTT.

The gene calls are TRBV29-1 and TRBJ1-5; the D is unclear. CDR1 is SQVTM, CDR2 ANQGSEA, per germline. V was shortened by 4 bases and J by 0 bases, with 7 bases between the two germline ends. The CDR3 totals 13 residues. CDR3 in amino acids: CSVGENSNQPQHF. In DNA form, the CDR3 reads TGCAGCGTTGGAGAGAATAGCAATCAGCCCCAGCATTTT. The full variable domain, in which reference TRBV29-1 and TRBJ1-5 provide the parts outside the CDR3, is SAVISQKPSRDICQRGTSLTIQCQVDSQVTMMFWYRQQPGQSLTLIATANQGSEATYESGFVIDKFPISRPNLTFSTLTVSNMSPEDSSIYLCSVGENSNQPQHFGDGTRLSIL.

This clonotype showed up just once. The chain couples TRBV12-3 or TRBV12-4 to TRBJ2-7; the D gene could be TRBD1 or TRBD2 (5 bases each). Trimming left V 3 bases short and J 3 bases short, with 15 bases between. This CDR3 has 15 amino acids. CDR3 loop: CASSFLGAAHYEQYF. DNA for the CDR3: TGTGCCAGCAGTTTTCTCGGGGCGGCTCACTACGAGCAGTACTTC.

This clonotype was observed a few times. As DNA, the CDR3 is TGCGCCAGCAGCTTGCCACTAGCGGGAGGAGCCTACGAGCAGTACTTC. Its protein is CASSLPLAGGAYEQYF. V usage is TRBV5-1 and J usage is TRBJ2-7; 12 nucleotides agree with TRBD2. This CDR3 comprises 16 residues. V gave up 1 base and J gave up 2 bases; unmatched junction bases: 4. Per germline, CDR1 SGHRS and CDR2 YFSETQ.

This CDR3 reads CSVVESSYEQYF. The CDR3 coding sequence is TGCAGCGTTGTAGAAAGCTCCTACGAGCAGTACTTC. The chain carries TRBV29-1 and TRBJ2-7; D is unresolved. The CDR3 totals 12 residues. Trimming took 4 bases from V and 0 from J, leaving 7 bases between them. Germline lookup yields CDR1 SQVTM and CDR2 ANQGSEA.

This chain uses TRBV20-1 with TRBJ1-1; D not resolved. There are 11 residues in the CDR3. Looked up from germline, CDR1 is DFQATT and CDR2 is SNEGSKA (reference sequence). Trimming removed 1 base from V and 8 bases from J, with 8 bases in between. The CDR3 DNA is TGCAGTGCTAGAGGAGGCTTAGAAGCTTTCTTT. It yields the protein CSARGGLEAFF.

CDR3 residues: CASSLGRTANEQFF. The CDR3 DNA sequence: TGTGCCAGCAGCTTAGGACGAACGGCGAATGAGCAGTTCTTC. V and J are TRBV11-2 and TRBJ2-1; D unclear. This CDR3 comprises 14 residues. V lost 1 base to trimming and J lost 7 bases, with 11 bases between them. The germline gives CDR1 SGHAT, CDR2 FQNNGV.

This clonotype was counted a few times. V is TRBV30 and J is TRBJ2-7, with TRBD1 as a possible D gene (6 bases). Germline lookup yields CDR1 GTSNPN and CDR2 SVGIG (reference sequence). The CDR3 loop spans 12 amino acids. The germline V and J ends were trimmed by 2 bases and 3 bases, with 8 bases remaining between them. This chain's CDR3 is CAWSTGIYEQYF. CDR3 coding DNA: TGTGCCTGGAGTACAGGGATCTACGAGCAGTACTTC.

This clonotype was seen only a few times. The V call is TRBV20-1, the J call TRBJ2-3; 12 positions agree with TRBD2. The CDR3 runs 16 residues. Germline CDR1 is DFQATT and CDR2 is SNEGSKA (reference sequence). Losses at the gene ends were 5 bases for V and 4 bases for J; bases not matched to a gene: 10. DNA for the CDR3: TGCAGTGCTGAAAAGACTAGCGGGAGCGCTGCAGATACGCAGTATTTT. Translating it yields CSAEKTSGSAADTQYF.

This clonotype has just a few counts. The chain joins TRBV12-3 or TRBV12-4 to TRBJ2-2; weak D call: TRBD2 (5 bases). The CDR3 covers 14 residues. Trimming cost V 9 bases and J 1 base, with 12 bases left between them. The CDR3 DNA sequence: TGTGCCAGTACTAGGTTGGGGAACACCGGGGAGCTGTTTTTT. It is translated as CASTRLGNTGELFF.

This clonotype has at least ten counts. The rearrangement uses TRBV7-2 and TRBJ1-4; tentatively, D is TRBD1 (6 bases). The V gene lost 2 bases and the J gene lost 0 bases, with 7 bases spanning the gap. Germline V CDR1 and CDR2: SGHTA, FQGNSA. This CDR3 is built from 15 residues. The CDR3 region is CASSLWTATNEKLFF. Here the CDR3 DNA reads TGTGCCAGCAGCTTATGGACAGCAACTAATGAAAAACTGTTTTTT.

This chain uses TRBV18 with TRBJ1-1; D might be TRBD1 (6 bases). This CDR3 is 14 amino acids long. The V end lost 4 bases, the J end lost 4 bases, and 13 bases lay between the germline ends. Germline lookup yields CDR1 KGHSH and CDR2 LQKENI. In DNA form, the CDR3 reads TGTGCCAGCTCACTTCAGGGGATAGGCACTGAAGCTTTCTTT. Its protein is CASSLQGIGTEAFF. Complete variable domain (other parts from reference TRBV18 and TRBJ1-1): NAGVMQNPRHLVRRRGQEARLRCSPMKGHSHVYWYRQLPEEGLKFMVYLQKENIIDESGMPKERFSAEFPKEGPSILRIQQVVRGDSAAYFCASSLQGIGTEAFFGQGTRLTVV.

This clonotype appeared a few times. This chain connects TRBV15 to TRBJ2-7; possibly TRBD1 for D (6 bases). Germline-derived CDR1 and CDR2 are LNHNV and YYDKDF (reference sequence). CDR3 length equals 13 residues. With 3 bases removed from V and 4 bases from J, the gap between germline ends came to 10 bases. The CDR3, as DNA: TGTGCCACCAGCAGGGACAGCCAGTACGAGCAGTACTTC. As protein: CATSRDSQYEQYF.

This clonotype was counted between two and nine times. The V gene is TRBV3-1, the J gene TRBJ2-1; TRBD2 aligns across 8 bases. Trimming cost V 4 bases and J 7 bases; bases outside gene matches: 9. Germline-derived CDR1 and CDR2 are LGHDT and YNNKEL (reference sequence). The CDR3 contains 15 residues. In nucleotides, the CDR3 is TGTGCCAGCAGCCCGTATAGCGGGAACCTAAATGAGCAGTTCTTC. Its translation is CASSPYSGNLNEQFF.

V gene TRBV20-1 combines with J gene TRBJ2-1; D is unclear. This CDR3 has 14 amino acids. The V gene's germline CDR1 is DFQATT and CDR2 SNEGSKA (reference sequence). Trimming cost V 2 bases and J 7 bases, with 15 bases left between them. The CDR3 region is CSARPGRAGNEQFF. CDR3 in DNA: TGCAGTGCTAGACCAGGCCGGGCTGGGAATGAGCAGTTCTTC.

The chain carries TRBV20-1 and TRBJ2-1; 13 nucleotides match TRBD2. Trimming at V came to 0 bases and at J to 9 bases, leaving 8 bases not matched to a gene. This CDR3 spans 16 amino acids. Germline values: CDR1 DFQATT, CDR2 SNEGSKA (reference sequence). CDR3 DNA sequence: TGCAGTGCTAGAGATTCCCTACTAGCGGGAGGGCCTGAGCAGTTCTTC. It codes for CSARDSLLAGGPEQFF.